Listed below are T cell receptor beta chains from one sample, sequenced in a study of blood T cell repertoires in COVID-19. Assay: immunoSEQ multiplex PCR; the TCRdb copy retains only in-frame clones and omits some. Among 200,000 to 250,000 clones listed, about nine tenths were seen once. The sequencing sample was made of peripheral blood. The source is an older woman who had recovered from COVID-19. CDR3s include the opening cysteine and the closing phenylalanine or tryptophan. A D gene is named only where the DNA matches it firmly. A clone size is listed for some rows: how often the clone was seen (once, few, many), or a class if it is expanded.

v_gene	j_gene	abundance	d_gene	CDR3nt	CDR3aa
TRBV10-3	TRBJ2-7	.	.	TGTGCCATCAGTGAGTCAAGCCCCGAGGATGAGCAGTACTTC	CAISESSPEDEQYF
TRBV28	TRBJ2-3	.	TRBD2	TGTGCCAGCCGTCCCTTCGGGAGGGGCAAAACAGATACGCAGTATTTT	CASRPFGRGKTDTQYF
TRBV6-5	TRBJ1-2	.	TRBD1	TGTGCCAGCAGTAAACCGGGACAGAATACTGGCTACACCTTC	CASSKPGQNTGYTF
TRBV5-1	TRBJ1-4	.	.	TGCGCCAGCAGCTTAGGGACTGGCCTAGGACTGTTTTTT	CASSLGTGLGLFF
TRBV3-1/TRBV3-2	TRBJ1-1	.	.	TGTGCCAGCAGCCTCAGACCGGACTCTCGGACTGAAGCTTTCTTT	CASSLRPDSRTEAFF
TRBV4-1	TRBJ1-6	.	.	TGCGCCAGCAGGCGAGGGGGGGACGGAAATTCACCCCTCCACTTT	CASRRGGDGNSPLHF
TRBV28	TRBJ1-2	.	TRBD1	TGTGCCAGCAGTTCCTACAGGGGACTGAGGGGAGGCTACACCTTC	CASSSYRGLRGGYTF
TRBV12-1	TRBJ1-5	.	.	TGTGCCAGCAGCTTTCCCGACAGAACACTTACCTGGATGAAGCCCCAGCATTTT	CASSFPDRTLTWMKPQHF
TRBV5-1	TRBJ2-1	.	TRBD2	TGCGCCAGCAGCTTGGCCCCTGTGGGACTAGACAATGAGCAGTTCTTC	CASSLAPVGLDNEQFF
TRBV10-2	TRBJ2-7	.	.	TGCGCCAGCAGGTTGTCCGGGGAAGGCGAGCAGTACTTC	CASRLSGEGEQYF
TRBV5-1	TRBJ2-1	.	.	TGCGCCAGCAGTCCTGATAGCTCCTACAATGAGCAGTTCTTC	CASSPDSSYNEQFF
TRBV5-4	TRBJ1-1	.	.	TGTGCCAGCTTCTTAAACATGAACACTGAAGCTTTCTTT	CASFLNMNTEAFF
TRBV7-2	TRBJ2-1	.	TRBD2	TGTGCCAGCAGTACTAGCGGGGGGGTGTACAATGAGCAGTTCTTC	CASSTSGGVYNEQFF
TRBV7-9	TRBJ2-3	.	TRBD2	TGTGCCAGCAGTATAAGCGGGGGGCCGACAGATACGCAGTATTTT	CASSISGGPTDTQYF
TRBV4-2	TRBJ2-2	once	TRBD1	TGTGCCAGCAGCCCCCCACCGGGACAGGGGGACACCGGGGAGCTGTTTTTT	CASSPPPGQGDTGELFF
TRBV11-1	TRBJ1-1	.	.	TGTGCCAGCAGCCGACCCCAGGACACTGAAGCTTTCTTT	CASSRPQDTEAFF